The subject of this entry is one T cell receptor (beta chain). Its antigen is unknown. Per-base qualities were not stored, and no clone one base away is much larger. Each collaborating institution followed its own protocols to collect whole blood in K2EDTA tubes. For TCRbeta analysis, collaborators shipped samples as frozen whole blood, isolated PBMCs, or DNA extracted from either of those sample types. These data belong to a study of blood T cell repertoires in COVID-19 (dated by TCRdb to 2018 to 2021). About the full investigation: Collaborator samples came from the United States, Italy and Spain and covered acute and convalescent phases of COVID-19. The prospective study material was composed of cDNA or gDNA derived from T cells, B-cell-depleted T cells, or PBMCs. Deeply sampled blood TCRbeta repertoires from subjects exposed to, actively infected with, or recovered from COVID-19 were included in the dataset. The repertoires were made available in a free public database intended to serve as a resource for research on the immune response to SARS-CoV-2. The samples were drawn from the first 160 participants of the ongoing ImmuneRACE study and from over 950 subjects provided by 6 global collaborators. Nearly every sample came with metadata listing a de-identified subject ID, COVID-19 status, age in years and sex. Where HLA class I and class II types were available, the types were taken from metadata supplied by the sample provider, not from assay-based typing. The full study reports these points: How much clinical and demographic metadata was included differed by source and by participant, and the metadata was provided uncurated.

Measured from the cysteine to the phenylalanine, the CDR3 is 15 residues long. The kept DNA is CDR3 alone, 45 bases in frame from the first base. The germline V gene provides CDR1 MNHEY and CDR2 SVGAGI. Compared with germline, V lacks 2 bases and J lacks 7 bases; bases without a gene match: 9. TCRbeta CDR3 regions were amplified from genomic DNA using the immunoSEQ Assay, a bias-controlled multiplex PCR. As for the authors' bioinformatics: Within the assay, amplification of reference gene primers was used to estimate how many nucleated cells each sample contained. To quantify the absolute abundance of each unique TCRbeta CDR3 rearrangement, sequence reads were collapsed and filtered. For each sample, productive Simpson clonality was calculated by taking the square root of Simpson's diversity index across productive rearrangements. TCRdb holds this immuneACCESS table with in-frame rearrangements only. Some clones are missing; in checked studies, unresolved V genes explain under half, and the rest has no known cause. V, J and clone size are taken as reported in that table, and D and trimming were inferred from the DNA itself. Across this sample there are 180,000 or so clones, with more than 70% seen only once. The ten largest clonotypes hold roughly 2.5% of the sample.

The clonotype originates from a man aged 35-49 years with active or convalescent COVID-19. Rearrangement joined TRBV6-5 to TRBJ1-1, with 8 bases aligning to TRBD1. Source material: peripheral blood. This receptor has the CDR3 CASSYHPDRGYEAFF. The nucleotide sequence is TGTGCCAGCAGTTACCACCCCGACAGGGGTTATGAAGCTTTCTTT.